The clone carrying this T cell receptor beta chain was counted between two and nine times. As yet, its antigen is unknown. The sample is drawn from a study of T cell repertoires in cytomegalovirus infection. On the study more broadly: Epitope selection comprised recently identified HLA-C-restricted CMV epitopes and well-studied HLA-B-restricted CMV epitopes. A matching HLA type, together with CMV infection, was signaled by public TCR beta signatures.

TCRdb itself ran the reads through MiXCR, one entry per CDR3 protein. Among hundreds of thousands of distinct CDR3 sequences listed, about 33% were seen once. The CDR3 is 13 amino acids. CDR1 is MNHEY, CDR2 SMNVEV, per germline (reference sequence). V was shortened by 3 bases and J by 9 bases, with 12 bases between the two germline ends. Study-wide results and caveats: Accumulated public TCR beta family frequency recognized individuals carrying CMV together with the relevant HLA. It was HLA-C-restricted CMV-specific TCR beta clonotypes that dominated the response ex vivo.

The source was cultured PBMCs, collected from culture after CMV antigen stimulation. This clonotype originated in a human donor in good health (CMV status not recorded). Some clones in this sample may be carry-over from other donors' samples. The genes are TRBV27 and TRBJ2-1; no clear D gene. The DNA of the CDR3 is TGTGCCAGCAGTTTGGTCAACCGCGGTGAGCAGTTCTTC. Its protein is CASSLVNRGEQFF.